What follows are 10 T cell receptor beta chains derived from one specimen sequenced in a study of CD8+ T cells in alopecia areata. Indicated treatment: oral pan-JAK inhibitor, 5-10 mg twice daily. The authors extracted RNA and reverse transcribed it into cDNA as the sequencing template. Some clones are missing from TCRdb's copy, which holds only in-frame ones; the method was immunoSEQ multiplex PCR. The sample yields over 70,000 clones, around 67% seen once. The specimen comprised CD8+ T cells sorted from blood, sampled at week 24, from a patient treated with tofacitinib. The source is a human donor with alopecia areata.

This clone occurred many times. The identical CDR3 is also encoded by other nucleotide sequences in the sample. The chain has TRBV5-1 and TRBJ2-7, with D unresolved. Germline CDR1 SGHRS, CDR2 YFSETQ. V was shortened by 0 bases and J by 2 bases, with 6 bases between the two germline ends. This CDR3 comprises 13 residues. The DNA for the CDR3 is TGCGCCAGCAGCTTGGGGAGTCCCTACGAGCAGTACTTC. The encoded protein is CASSLGSPYEQYF.

The V call is TRBV13, the J call TRBJ2-3; 7 nucleotides align to TRBD1. Germline V gene lookup returns CDR1 PRHDT and CDR2 FYEKMQ (reference sequence). The CDR3 covers 14 residues. V dropped 4 bases and J dropped 4; count of bases not matched to a gene: 5. The CDR3 sequence is CASSYRTGPDTQYF. The CDR3 region has the DNA TGTGCCAGCAGCTACCGGACAGGCCCAGATACGCAGTATTTT. Together with reference TRBV13 and TRBJ2-3, the CDR3 gives the full variable domain: AAGVIQSPRHLIKEKRETATLKCYPIPRHDTVYWYQQGPGQDPQFLISFYEKMQSDKGSIPDRFSAQQFSDYHSELNMSSLELGDSALYFCASSYRTGPDTQYFGPGTRLTVL.

V gene TRBV6-5 combines with J gene TRBJ1-1; D ambiguous. Trimming took 5 bases from V and 4 from J, leaving 8 bases between them. The germline CDR1 and CDR2 sequences are MNHEY and SVGAGI. This CDR3 is 12 amino acids long. The CDR3 DNA is TGTGCCAGCAGTCCGGACGGCACTGAAGCTTTCTTT. Translation gives CASSPDGTEAFF.

This clone was counted a few times. This sequence joins TRBV27 and TRBJ2-7; possible D gene TRBD1, 5 bases. V lost 6 bases to trimming and J lost 3 bases, with 12 bases between them. The CDR3 extends over 13 amino acids. The germline V gene has CDR1 MNHEY and CDR2 SMNVEV (reference sequence). In DNA form, the CDR3 reads TGTGCCAGCAGGGCAGGGTTATTCTACGAGCAGTACTTC. As protein: CASRAGLFYEQYF.

With regard to this clone: Other nucleotide sequences in the sample specify the same CDR3. CDR3 nucleotides: TGCGCCAGCAGCCAAACCGGGACAGGAGGCTACGAGCAGTACTTC. Translation gives CASSQTGTGGYEQYF. The genes are TRBV4-1 and TRBJ2-7; TRBD1 aligns across 8 bases. The V and J ends lost 2 bases and 3 bases, in that order; junction bases with no gene match: 6. The CDR3 contains 15 residues. Germline CDR1 MGHRA, CDR2 YSYEKL.

The V call is TRBV30, the J call TRBJ2-2; tentatively, D is TRBD2 (6 bases). The CDR3 sequence is 17 residues long. Trimming took off 3 bases at V and 7 bases at J, with 24 bases between the two ends. Germline loops: CDR1 GTSNPN, CDR2 SVGIG (reference sequence). The chain's CDR3 is CAWSLGVTGVIDGELFF. The CDR3 DNA reads TGTGCCTGGAGCCTAGGGGTGACGGGAGTGATCGACGGGGAGCTGTTTTTT.

This rearrangement joins TRBV27 to TRBJ1-1, with D uncertain. Trimming pared 1 base from V and 6 bases from J, leaving 9 bases between. The CDR3 runs to 13 residues. CDR1 is MNHEY, CDR2 SMNVEV, per germline (reference sequence). The CDR3 DNA is TGTGCCAGCAGTTTATTAGGAGGCCCTGAAGCTTTCTTT. This gives the protein CASSLLGGPEAFF.

The chain uses TRBV4-1 and TRBJ2-1; TRBD1 aligns across 7 bases. The CDR3 is made up of 15 amino acids. Germline V lookup: CDR1 MGHRA, CDR2 YSYEKL. V was clipped by 0 bases and J by 4 bases; unmatched bases: 3. CDR3 sequence: CASSQDGTVYNEQFF. In DNA, the CDR3 is TGCGCCAGCAGCCAAGACGGGACAGTTTACAATGAGCAGTTCTTC.

The V and J genes are TRBV6-5 and TRBJ2-6, with D uncertain. Germline CDR1 is MNHEY and CDR2 is SVGAGI. V was pared by 2 bases and J by 0 bases, with 8 bases between. This CDR3 comprises 16 residues. CDR3 in amino acids: CASSYNVLSGANVLTF. The CDR3 DNA is TGTGCCAGCAGTTACAACGTCCTCTCTGGGGCCAACGTCCTGACTTTC.

V usage is TRBV29-1 and J usage is TRBJ2-1; 8 bases map to TRBD2. After removal of 7 bases from V and 8 bases from J, the junction contained 7 bases not matched to a gene. This CDR3 has 12 amino acids. Germline V gene sequence: CDR1 SQVTM, CDR2 ANQGSEA. In DNA, the CDR3 is TGCAGCGCGGGCAGCGGGGGATATGAGCAGTTCTTC. Protein product: CSAGSGGYEQFF.